A selection of T cell receptor beta chains follows, all from one sample in a study of blood T cells in healthy people across ages. A single record per CDR3 protein comes from TCRdb applying MiXCR to the 5' RACE reads. The sample has around 940,000 distinct CDR3 sequences; roughly half are singletons. Sequencing was performed on blood. The receptors originated from a woman between 55 and 75 years old in good health. CDR3s include the opening cysteine and the closing phenylalanine or tryptophan. Fields, in order: D gene, clone size, V gene, J gene, CDR3 DNA, CDR3 protein. A D gene is named only where the DNA matches it firmly. Only part of the rows carry a size: once, few, many, or a class if the clone is expanded.

>-|-|TRBV7-2|TRBJ2-2
TGTGCCAGCAGCTTGAGGGAAGATTTCTCCCCCGGGGAGCTGTTTTTT
CASSLREDFSPGELFF
>-|few|TRBV20-1|TRBJ1-2
TGCAGTGCTCGCCTCAGGAGTCTATTCGGCTACACCTTC
CSARLRSLFGYTF
>-|few|TRBV12-3/TRBV12-4|TRBJ2-5
TGTGCCAGCGGCGTACAGAAAGAGACCCAGTACTTC
CASGVQKETQYF
>-|-|TRBV5-6|TRBJ1-5
TGTGCCAGCAGCCGTGGGGAGCGGCAGCCCCAGCATTTT
CASSRGERQPQHF
>-|few|TRBV6-2/TRBV6-3|TRBJ2-5
TGTGCCAGCAGTCCGTGGGTGGGCGCGACCCAGTACTTC
CASSPWVGATQYF
>TRBD1|few|TRBV20-1|TRBJ1-2
TGCAGTGCTAGTCGAGCGACAGGGACTAACTATGGCTACACCTTC
CSASRATGTNYGYTF
>TRBD1|few|TRBV7-2|TRBJ1-2
TGTGCCAGCAGCTTACGACGGACAGGGGCTAACTATGGCTACACCTTC
CASSLRRTGANYGYTF
>-|-|TRBV4-2|TRBJ1-2
TGTGCCAGCAGCCAATCGACAGAAGTTAACTATGGCTACACCTTC
CASSQSTEVNYGYTF
>-|-|TRBV20-1|TRBJ1-1
TGCAGTGTTAAGCCCCGGGCGAACACTGAAGCTTTCTTT
CSVKPRANTEAFF
>-|-|TRBV10-1|TRBJ2-7
TGCGCCAGCAGTGATCCTGCTCGGGGATTCTACGAGCAGTACTTC
CASSDPARGFYEQYF